This TCR beta chain was found in a study of OX40 agonist ivuxolimab in advanced cancers. The table came from immunoSEQ multiplex PCR; TCRdb's copy has only in-frame clones and leaves some out. Of about 48,000 clones in the sample, 85% to 90% were seen once. V lost 4 bases to trimming and J lost 6 bases; unmatched junction nucleotides: 8. The germline gives CDR1 LGHNA, CDR2 YNFKEQ. This CDR3 has 16 amino acids. This TCR derives from an adult with an advanced solid tumor such as melanoma, head and neck, liver or kidney cancer. The chain joins TRBV4-2 to TRBJ2-2; 10 bases match TRBD2. This sample comprised CD4+ or CD8+ T cells sorted from blood, obtained in a trial of the OX40 agonist ivuxolimab. CDR3 nucleotide sequence: TGTGCCAGCAGCCCCTCCCTAGCGGGAGTAGCCGGGGAGCTGTTTTTT. Protein sequence: CASSPSLAGVAGELFF.